This T cell receptor beta chain appears in the sequencing data of a study of shared clonotypes between healthy human individuals. Trimming stripped 5 bases from V and 0 bases from J, with 7 bases between. Germline CDR1 WNHNN, CDR2 SYGVQD (reference sequence). The CDR3 has 13 residues. Overall study findings and caveats: For sorted subsets, rarefaction showed incomplete sequencing despite large depth.

In this sample, this clone turned up once. Its target is not known. The study drew its donors from healthy HIV-negative adults without recent acute infections or vaccinations. Clones were sequenced by immunoSEQ multiplex PCR, and TCRdb holds only the in-frame ones, with some missing. The table lists about a million clones, 60% to 80% of them singletons. This clonotype originated in a man aged 18 to 30 in good health. The rearrangement uses TRBV10-1 and TRBJ2-5; D may be TRBD2 (5 bases). The source material was memory CD4+ T cells sorted from blood. The subset was: CD45RA-negative fraction. DNA for the CDR3: TGCGCCAGCAGTTCCGGGAACCAAGAGACCCAGTACTTC. This translates into CASSSGNQETQYF.